A single sample gave rise to the 4 T cell receptor beta chains below, sequenced in a study of T cells in Graves' hyperthyroidism and ophthalmopathy. The TCR beta CDR3 regions underwent amplification using RNA transcripts as the source. Primed by the HTBI set, a first-round RT-PCR was run on the TCR CDR3. TCRdb passed the multiplex PCR reads through MiXCR, listing each CDR3 protein once. Of 490,000 or so distinct CDR3 sequences in the sample, roughly 45% were seen once. The sample taken for sequencing was peripheral blood or thyroid tissue (not recorded which). These receptors all stem from an adult woman with Graves' disease, either hyperthyroidism or ophthalmopathy (not recorded which).

About this clonotype: This may come from a read error, since a much larger clone is one base off. This chain joins TRBV7-2 and TRBJ2-5; D gene uncertain. Germline V lookup: CDR1 SGHTA, CDR2 FQGNSA. This CDR3 contains 16 residues. CDR3 DNA: TGTGCCAGCAGCCCCCGGTCAGGACGGCCACAAGAGGCCCAGTACTTC. Protein product: CASSPRSGRPQEAQYF. Full variable domain (outside the CDR3, taken from reference TRBV7-2 and TRBJ2-5): GAGVSQSPSNKVTEKGKDVELRCDPISGHTALYWYRQSLGQGLEFLIYFQGNSAPDKSGLPSDRFSAERTGGSVSTLTIQRTQQEDSAVYLCASSPRSGRPQEAQYFGPGTRLLVL.

This clonotype was observed at least ten times. This chain uses TRBV6-6 with TRBJ1-1, with D unresolved. V was clipped by 4 bases and J by 7 bases, with 10 bases between them. The CDR3 runs to 12 residues. Germline V lookup: CDR1 MNHNY, CDR2 SVGAGI (reference sequence). This CDR3 reads CASSLEKYEAFF. The CDR3 coding sequence is TGTGCCAGCAGTTTGGAGAAGTATGAAGCTTTCTTT.

At least ten counts were recorded for this clonotype. This chain uses TRBV29-1 with TRBJ2-7, with TRBD2 as a possible D gene (5 bases). CDR1 and CDR2 from the germline V gene are SQVTM and ANQGSEA. The CDR3 spans 14 residues. Trimming left V 5 bases short and J 2 bases short, with 16 bases between. The CDR3 bases are TGCAGCGTTCAGGAGTGGGAGCGACCCTACGAGCAGTACTTC. Its translation is CSVQEWERPYEQYF.

The chain joins TRBV9 to TRBJ1-5; D might be TRBD1 (6 bases). CDR3 size: 15 residues. Trimming left V 0 bases short and J 4 bases short, with 11 bases between. Germline V lookup: CDR1 SGDLS, CDR2 YYNGEE. The CDR3 here is CASSVGAGDNQPQHF. CDR3 sequence (DNA): TGTGCCAGCAGCGTAGGCGCAGGGGATAATCAGCCCCAGCATTTT. Based on the CDR3 plus reference TRBV9 and TRBJ1-5, the full variable domain is DSGVTQTPKHLITATGQRVTLRCSPRSGDLSVYWYQQSLDQGLQFLIQYYNGEERAKGNILERFSAQQFPDLHSELNLSSLELGDSALYFCASSVGAGDNQPQHFGDGTRLSIL.